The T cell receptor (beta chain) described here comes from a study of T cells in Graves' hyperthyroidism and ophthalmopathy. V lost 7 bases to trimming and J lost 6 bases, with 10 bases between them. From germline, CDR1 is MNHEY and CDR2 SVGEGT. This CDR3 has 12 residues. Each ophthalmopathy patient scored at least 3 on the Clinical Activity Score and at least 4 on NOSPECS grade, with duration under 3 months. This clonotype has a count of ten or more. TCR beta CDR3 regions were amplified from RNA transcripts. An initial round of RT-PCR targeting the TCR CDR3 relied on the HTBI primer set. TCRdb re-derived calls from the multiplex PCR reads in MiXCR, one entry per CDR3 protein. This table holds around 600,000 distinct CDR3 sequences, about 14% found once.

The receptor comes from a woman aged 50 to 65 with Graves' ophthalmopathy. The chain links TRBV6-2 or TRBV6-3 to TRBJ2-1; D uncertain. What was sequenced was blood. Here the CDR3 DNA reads TGTGCCAGCACCCCAAATAGCAATGAGCAGTTCTTC. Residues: CASTPNSNEQFF.